This T cell receptor beta chain was sequenced during a study of CD8 T cells in ankylosing spondylitis. The authors made TCR beta libraries by quantitative 5'-RACE with molecular barcodes. TCRdb re-analysed the 5' RACE reads in MiXCR, keeping a single row per CDR3 protein. The table records roughly 260,000 distinct CDR3 sequences, 20% of them present only once. This clonotype was detected a few times. What it recognizes is unknown. Study-wide points: Several highly homologous variants made up a TCR beta motif, and this motif appeared characteristic of ankylosing spondylitis blood.

V lost 4 bases, J lost 7 bases, and 14 bases lay in between. The CDR3 runs 14 residues. Germline V gives CDR1 ENHRY, CDR2 SYGVKD. The rearrangement links TRBV10-3 to TRBJ1-3, with unresolved D. This TCR was recovered from a male donor with ankylosing spondylitis or in good health (not recorded which). Specimen: blood, either unsorted or a sorted T cell fraction (not recorded which). The CDR3 loop is CAISARQEGNTIYF. Written as DNA, the CDR3 is TGTGCCATCAGTGCTCGCCAGGAAGGGAACACCATATATTTT.